These 23 T cell receptor beta chains originate from one sample sequenced in a study of blood T cell repertoires in COVID-19 (TCRdb year 2020). Preparation of the library involved the immunoSEQ multiplex PCR assay. The table was pulled from immuneACCESS by TCRdb, which kept in-frame rearrangements only. Such tables lose some clones; where checked, under half of the loss comes from unresolved V genes, and the rest has no known cause. The sample contains about 32,000 clones, about nine tenths of them found a single time. In total, the top ten clones hold about 14% of the sample. The sequenced material came from peripheral blood. All receptors derive from a man in his sixties with active COVID-19.

The V call is TRBV7-2, the J call TRBJ2-3; D is unclear. The CDR3 contains 14 residues. Germline-derived CDR1 and CDR2 are SGHTA and FQGNSA. Between the trimmed V and J ends, which lost 6 bases and 1 base, there was a span of 11 bases. The CDR3 nucleotides are TGTGCCAGCAGTTCCCCTCCGGGCACAGATACGCAGTATTTT. Translating it yields CASSSPPGTDTQYF.

The CDR3 region has the DNA TGTGCCAGCTCACCACGGACGGGGGAAGAGACCCAGTACTTC. It codes for CASSPRTGEETQYF. This chain links TRBV18 with TRBJ2-5, with D possibly TRBD2 on 6 matching bases. V shed 1 base and J shed 3 bases, with 9 bases lying between them. Germline CDR1 reads KGHSH; CDR2 reads LQKENI. CDR3 length: 14 amino acids. The complete variable domain, with remaining parts taken from reference TRBV18 and TRBJ2-5, reads NAGVMQNPRHLVRRRGQEARLRCSPMKGHSHVYWYRQLPEEGLKFMVYLQKENIIDESGMPKERFSAEFPKEGPSILRIQQVVRGDSAAYFCASSPRTGEETQYFGPGTRLLVL.

V usage is TRBV7-2 and J usage is TRBJ2-5; D call uncertain. The CDR3 is 13 amino acids. Trimming stripped 2 bases from V and 3 bases from J, with 7 bases between. Germline V CDR1 and CDR2: SGHTA, FQGNSA. The DNA of the CDR3 is TGTGCCAGCAGCTTACAGGATGAAGAGACCCAGTACTTC. Residues: CASSLQDEETQYF.

The chain employs TRBV7-2 and TRBJ1-5; D remains unclear. Looked up from germline, CDR1 is SGHTA and CDR2 is FQGNSA. The CDR3 contains 13 residues. Trimming cost V 4 bases and J 4 bases, with 8 bases left between them. The CDR3: CASSYNTNQPQHF. The CDR3 DNA follows: TGTGCCAGCAGCTACAATACGAATCAGCCCCAGCATTTT.

V usage is TRBV7-8 and J usage is TRBJ1-1, with 9 bases aligning to TRBD1. V lost 6 bases, J lost 6 bases, and 8 bases stayed unmatched. The CDR3 loop spans 14 amino acids. From germline, CDR1 is SGHVS and CDR2 FQNEAQ. CDR3 bases: TGTGCCAGCAGACCCGGGACAGGGAGTGCTGAAGCTTTCTTT. Amino acids: CASRPGTGSAEAFF.

The V call is TRBV2, the J call TRBJ1-4; a possible D gene is TRBD1 (5 bases). The germline V gene has CDR1 SNHLY and CDR2 FYNNEI. Trimming shortened V by 2 bases and J by 8 bases, and 9 bases separated the two germline ends. This CDR3 has 13 residues. CDR3 nucleotide sequence: TGTGCCAGCAGTGAAAATCGGGGGGAAAAACTGTTTTTT. Amino acid sequence: CASSENRGEKLFF.

This clone was picked up one time. The chain combines TRBV30 with TRBJ1-2, with 7 bases fitting TRBD1. There are 12 residues in the CDR3. Germline lookup yields CDR1 GTSNPN and CDR2 SVGIG (reference sequence). V gave up 5 bases and J gave up 4 bases; unmatched junction bases: 4. The chain's CDR3 is CAWAGTAYGYTF. CDR3 coding DNA: TGTGCCTGGGCCGGGACAGCCTATGGCTACACCTTC.

The genes are TRBV29-1 and TRBJ2-4, with D possibly being TRBD1 (5 bases). Germline V gene sequence: CDR1 SQVTM, CDR2 ANQGSEA. The V gene lost 6 bases and the J gene lost 8 bases, with 11 bases spanning the gap. This CDR3 has 11 amino acids. CDR3 sequence: CSVADSYIQYF. The CDR3 nucleotides are TGCAGCGTGGCCGACAGTTACATTCAGTACTTC.

This chain links TRBV7-9 with TRBJ2-3; D call uncertain. The CDR3 runs 15 residues. V lost 8 bases and J 8 bases, leaving 23 bases between the germline ends. Germline V gene data show CDR1 as SEHNR and CDR2 as FQNEAQ (reference sequence). The CDR3 sequence is CASQPAGASPGTQYF. DNA for the CDR3: TGTGCCAGCCAACCGGCCGGCGCGTCGCCGGGTACGCAGTATTTT.

This chain joins TRBV12-3 or TRBV12-4 and TRBJ1-3; possibly TRBD1 for D (5 bases). The CDR3 sequence is 13 residues long. V lost 6 bases to trimming and J lost 11 bases, with 17 bases between them. CDR3 nucleotides: TGTGCCAGCAGGGGGGGACGGTCCCACTCCATATATTTT. Amino acid sequence: CASRGGRSHSIYF.

This chain links TRBV7-3 with TRBJ2-1, with D tentatively TRBD2 (6 bases). This CDR3 has 13 amino acids. Between the trimmed V and J ends, which lost 5 bases and 13 bases, there was a span of 18 bases. Germline V lookup: CDR1 SGHTA, CDR2 FQGTGA. This chain's CDR3 is CASSTSGRDHQFF. The CDR3 region has the DNA TGTGCCAGCAGCACAAGCGGGCGGGATCATCAGTTCTTC.

The CDR3 DNA reads TGTGCCAGCAGGGCCGGGACAGGGGAGGTTTCACCCCTCCACTTT. This codes for CASRAGTGEVSPLHF. The rearrangement uses TRBV27 and TRBJ1-6; 10 positions match TRBD1. Germline V gene data show CDR1 as MNHEY and CDR2 as SMNVEV (reference sequence). V shed 6 bases and J 9 bases; nucleotides not matched to a gene: 8. The CDR3 loop spans 15 amino acids.

The rearrangement joins TRBV4-3 to TRBJ2-1; 9 bases line up with TRBD2. CDR1 and CDR2 from the germline V gene are LGHNA and YSLEER. The CDR3 consists of 15 residues. The junction had 5 bases not matched to a gene; V was cut back by 0 bases and J by 8 bases. The CDR3 here is CASSQDTGLADEQFF. The CDR3, as DNA: TGCGCCAGCAGCCAAGACACGGGACTAGCCGATGAGCAGTTCTTC.

This chain links TRBV12-3 or TRBV12-4 with TRBJ2-1; TRBD1 might be the D (5 bases). V gave up 6 bases and J gave up 11 bases, with 14 bases separating them. This CDR3 is 12 amino acids long. CDR3 protein: CASRAQGIKQFF. CDR3 DNA sequence: TGTGCCAGCAGAGCGCAGGGAATTAAGCAGTTCTTC.

V gene TRBV7-3 combines with J gene TRBJ2-2, with D perhaps matching TRBD2 (7 bases). The germline gives CDR1 SGHTA, CDR2 FQGTGA. Between the trimmed V and J ends, which lost 3 bases and 4 bases, there was a span of 12 bases. The CDR3 is 15 residues long. CDR3 protein: CASSLGGLATGELFF. The DNA of the CDR3 is TGTGCCAGCAGCTTGGGGGGGCTGGCCACCGGGGAGCTGTTTTTT. The full variable domain, completed using reference TRBV7-3 and TRBJ2-2, is GAGVSQTPSNKVTEKGKYVELRCDPISGHTALYWYRQSLGQGPEFLIYFQGTGAADDSGLPNDRFFAVRPEGSVSTLKIQRTERGDSAVYLCASSLGGLATGELFFGEGSRLTVL.

V is TRBV2 and J is TRBJ2-1, with D tentatively TRBD1 (6 bases). Trimming took off 2 bases at V and 7 bases at J, with 18 bases between the two ends. CDR1 and CDR2 from the germline V gene are SNHLY and FYNNEI. This CDR3 is 16 amino acids long. For the CDR3, the DNA is TGTGCCAGCAGTGAAATCGGCACAGGGCCTGGGAATGAGCAGTTCTTC. It encodes CASSEIGTGPGNEQFF. Drawing the rest from reference TRBV2 and TRBJ2-1, the complete variable domain is EPEVTQTPSHQVTQMGQEVILRCVPISNHLYFYWYRQILGQKVEFLVSFYNNEISEKSEIFDDQFSVERPDGSNFTLKIRSTKLEDSAMYFCASSEIGTGPGNEQFFGPGTRLTVL.

The chain joins TRBV2 to TRBJ2-1; D perhaps matches TRBD1 (5 bases). V was pared by 0 bases and J by 6 bases, with 15 bases between. CDR3 size: 16 residues. CDR1 is SNHLY and CDR2 is FYNNEI in the germline V gene. The CDR3 is CASSEARQRSGNEQFF. DNA for the CDR3: TGTGCCAGCAGTGAAGCCCGACAGAGATCGGGCAATGAGCAGTTCTTC.

The chain recombines TRBV7-9 with TRBJ1-1; maybe TRBD1 (5 bases). Between the trimmed V and J ends, which lost 7 bases and 3 bases, there was a span of 12 bases. Germline assignment: CDR1 SEHNR and CDR2 FQNEAQ (reference sequence). The CDR3 totals 13 residues. The CDR3 loop reads CASIPGRHTEAFF. The CDR3 DNA reads as TGTGCCAGCATCCCAGGGCGTCACACTGAAGCTTTCTTT.

The chain recombines TRBV10-3 with TRBJ2-1; 8 nucleotides match TRBD1. Germline trimming cut 0 bases from V and 0 bases from J; bases unmatched to any gene: 16. This CDR3 contains 21 residues. The germline CDR1 and CDR2 sequences are ENHRY and SYGVKD. For the CDR3, the DNA is TGTGCCATCAGTGAGTCGGGCGGACAGGGAGTTAGGCTGAGCTCCTACAATGAGCAGTTCTTC. Translated, it gives CAISESGGQGVRLSSYNEQFF.

The chain is built from TRBV5-4 and TRBJ2-3, with D perhaps matching TRBD1 (7 bases). This CDR3 region has 15 residues. V dropped 2 bases and J dropped 3 bases, with 13 bases sitting between them. From germline, CDR1 is SGHNT and CDR2 YYREEE (reference sequence). The CDR3 spells CASSLQGRMTDTQYF. Written as DNA, the CDR3 is TGTGCCAGCAGCTTACAGGGGAGGATGACAGATACGCAGTATTTT.

In its sample, this clone was seen once. The chain couples TRBV12-3 or TRBV12-4 to TRBJ2-1; the D is unclear. The V and J ends lost 7 bases and 3 bases respectively, with 7 bases between them. The CDR3 has 12 amino acids. This CDR3 is CASTGGYNEQFF. The CDR3 region has the DNA TGTGCCAGCACGGGTGGCTACAATGAGCAGTTCTTC.

Written as DNA, the CDR3 is TGTGCCAGTAGTATAGATCTAGCGGGAGAGGCCTACAATGAGCAGTTCTTC. This sequence encodes CASSIDLAGEAYNEQFF. The chain uses TRBV19 and TRBJ2-1; 10 bases match TRBD2. The CDR3 loop spans 17 amino acids. The germline gives CDR1 LNHDA, CDR2 SQIVND (reference sequence). V dropped 0 bases and J dropped 2; count of bases not matched to a gene: 4.

The chain recombines TRBV3-1 (or the pseudogene TRBV3-2) with TRBJ2-3; a weak D match, TRBD2 (5 bases). Germline V gives CDR1 LGHDT, CDR2 YNNKEL (reference sequence). This CDR3 spans 16 amino acids. Trimming removed 0 bases from V and 6 bases from J, with 16 bases in between. DNA for the CDR3: TGTGCCAGCAGCCAAGACCCTCGGGGTCCTGTGGATACGCAGTATTTT. Translating it yields CASSQDPRGPVDTQYF.